This T cell receptor beta chain was obtained from a study of identical twins. Per germline, CDR1 KGHSH and CDR2 LQKENI. J lost 2 bases, V lost 6 bases, and 8 bases had no gene match. The CDR3 is made up of 15 amino acids. General observations from the study: Low generation probability was overrepresented in out-of-frame alpha sequences shared by twins.

Template switching introduced a universal primer site, and the cDNA bore unique molecular identifiers. TCRdb re-called the 5' RACE reads through MiXCR, storing one row per CDR3 protein. The table lists some 460,000 distinct CDR3 sequences, 12% to 15% of them singletons. Healthy Caucasians provided all donations. On this clonotype: Its antigen is unidentified.

These data are also associated with another study on yellow fever vaccine responses in identical twins. Turning to that study: It has been reported that, in twins, the vaccine T cell response seemed partly convergent and partly personalized.

The sequence came from a young woman in good health. The gene calls are TRBV18 and TRBJ2-7, with 9 nucleotides matching TRBD1. The sample was CD4+ T cells sorted from blood. The CDR3 here is CASSSGTGSTYEQYF. CDR3 coding DNA: TGTGCCAGCTCGTCCGGGACAGGGTCTACCTACGAGCAGTACTTC.